This T cell receptor beta chain is drawn from a study of shared clonotypes between healthy human individuals. General study results and limits: Genetic and exposure-history diversity was limited by the small donor number.

Generated by immunoSEQ multiplex PCR, the TCRdb table keeps only in-frame clones and is missing some. Of some 500,000 clones in the sample, more than 70% were seen once. In the case of this clone: Its antigen is currently unknown.

Source material: PBMCs. This sequence was found in a woman in her thirties or forties in good health. Some clones in this sample may be carry-over from other donors' samples.

DNA for the CDR3: TGTGCCAGCAGTTTAAGTACGGGAGAGGCGGCGGCCCAGTACTTC. It is translated as CASSLSTGEAAAQYF. The chain uses TRBV28 and TRBJ2-5, with D possibly matching TRBD2 (6 bases). The germline gives CDR1 MDHEN, CDR2 SYDVKM. V dropped 2 bases and J dropped 9 bases, with 19 bases sitting between them. The CDR3 runs to 15 residues. The whole variable domain, filled in from reference TRBV28 and TRBJ2-5, reads DVKVTQSSRYLVKRTGEKVFLECVQDMDHENMFWYRQDPGLGLRLIYFSYDVKMKEKGDIPEGYSVSREKKERFSLILESASTNQTSMYLCASSLSTGEAAAQYFGPGTRLLVL.